These T cell receptor beta chains were read from a single sample in a study of cytomegalovirus exposure and HLA in healthy donors. The table came from immunoSEQ multiplex PCR; TCRdb's copy has only in-frame clones and leaves some out. Recorded for this sample: roughly 39,000 clones. The sequenced sample consisted of PBMCs. Receptors were obtained from a woman between 25 and 40 years old in good health and CMV-seropositive. The CDR3 runs from the conserved cysteine through the conserved F or W. The order of the fields is J gene, V gene, CDR3 protein.

TRBJ1-6 TRBV11-2 CASSLVLHSFNSPLHF
TRBJ2-1 TRBV5-1 CASSSSLRQGGNEQFF
TRBJ1-5 TRBV5-4 CASISPRGNQPQHF
TRBJ2-6 TRBV7-2 CASSLMGGSGANVLTF
TRBJ1-2 TRBV2 CASRAGQGGGYTF
TRBJ2-1 TRBV30 CAWRGLGLVNEQFF
TRBJ2-7 TRBV28 CASSPTRPSYEQYF
TRBJ1-4 TRBV6-5 CASSYSRDIDEKLFF
TRBJ1-6 TRBV5-5 CASSLGGGSPLHF
TRBJ1-6 TRBV6-5 CASTGGGSAPLHF
TRBJ1-1 TRBV19 CASSRRQSGTEAFF
TRBJ1-1 TRBV7-2 CASSRTGGGTEAFF
TRBJ2-3 TRBV29-1 CSSRQGRADTQYF
TRBJ1-6 TRBV5-6 CASSLGKSRTGGIHSPLHF
TRBJ1-2 TRBV10-3 CATSVQPENGYTF
TRBJ2-5 TRBV7-2 CASSVWASETQYF
TRBJ1-2 TRBV4-1 CASSQDRGLRDYGYTF
TRBJ1-4 TRBV5-5 CASSSRGGSEKLFF
TRBJ1-5 TRBV7-2 CASSPQGVGRVNQPQHF
TRBJ1-5 TRBV19 CASSLRGDPSEPQHF
TRBJ1-2 TRBV27 CASSQTQGTSYTF
TRBJ1-4 TRBV28 CASRTVDEKLFF